The rows below give T cell receptor beta chains drawn from one sample of a study of T-cell memory formation after mild COVID-19. In TCRdb, the 5' RACE reads were re-called with MiXCR into one record per CDR3 protein. The data show 560,000 or so distinct CDR3 sequences, approximately 15% seen once. The sequencing input was PBMCs or a T cell subset sorted from them (not recorded which). These TCRs come from an adult woman who had mild COVID-19 (a few samples of this study predate the infection). Cell type and time point are not known. CDR3s include the opening cysteine and the closing phenylalanine or tryptophan. D genes are given only for firm matches. Clone size is given for some rows only: seen once, a few or many times, or a class if the clone is expanded.

V gene: TRBV6-4
clone size: few
D gene: TRBD1
J gene: TRBJ1-1
CDR3 DNA: TGTGCCAGCAGTCCAAGAGGGGGCGAGAACACTGAAGCTTTCTTT
CDR3 protein: CASSPRGGENTEAFF

V gene: TRBV4-2
clone size: few
D gene: .
J gene: TRBJ2-1
CDR3 DNA: TGTGCCAGCAGCCAAGGGAAGAAAATTAATGAGCAGTTCTTC
CDR3 protein: CASSQGKKINEQFF

V gene: TRBV20-1
clone size: .
D gene: .
J gene: TRBJ2-1
CDR3 DNA: TGCAGTGCTAGAGAATGGACTCACAATGAGCAGTTCTTC
CDR3 protein: CSAREWTHNEQFF

V gene: TRBV7-2
clone size: many
D gene: TRBD2
J gene: TRBJ2-3
CDR3 DNA: TGTGCCAGCAGCTTAGGTGGCGGGAGGGCCAGAGATACGCAGTATTTT
CDR3 protein: CASSLGGGRARDTQYF

V gene: TRBV7-2
clone size: few
D gene: .
J gene: TRBJ1-5
CDR3 DNA: TGTGCCAGCAGCTCCTCGGGTAATCAGCCCCAGCATTTT
CDR3 protein: CASSSSGNQPQHF

V gene: TRBV20-1
clone size: few
D gene: .
J gene: TRBJ2-1
CDR3 DNA: TGCAGTGCTAGAGGAATGGCGGGTTCATACAATGAGCAGTTCTTC
CDR3 protein: CSARGMAGSYNEQFF

V gene: TRBV27
clone size: few
D gene: .
J gene: TRBJ1-1
CDR3 DNA: TGTGCCAGCAGTAACCACGAACTGCGACCTGAAGCTTTCTTT
CDR3 protein: CASSNHELRPEAFF

V gene: TRBV7-9
clone size: .
D gene: .
J gene: TRBJ1-3
CDR3 DNA: TGTGCCAGCAGCCTACAGGACAGCCCTTCTGGAAACACCATATATTTT
CDR3 protein: CASSLQDSPSGNTIYF

V gene: TRBV5-8
clone size: few
D gene: .
J gene: TRBJ2-1
CDR3 DNA: TGTGCCAGCAGCTTGGCCATGAACTCCAATGAGCAGTTCTTC
CDR3 protein: CASSLAMNSNEQFF

V gene: TRBV7-9
clone size: .
D gene: .
J gene: TRBJ2-1
CDR3 DNA: TGTGCCAGCAGCGGGGGGGCCGATGAGCAGTTCTTC
CDR3 protein: CASSGGADEQFF

V gene: TRBV4-1
clone size: .
D gene: .
J gene: TRBJ1-5
CDR3 DNA: TGCGCCAGCAGCCAAGTTGACTATAGCAATCAGCCCCAGCATTTT
CDR3 protein: CASSQVDYSNQPQHF

V gene: TRBV23-1
clone size: few
D gene: TRBD2
J gene: TRBJ2-1
CDR3 DNA: TGCGCCAGTTATTCCGGGAGGACCCAATTTTGCTCCTACAATGAGCAGTTCTTC
CDR3 protein: CASYSGRTQFCSYNEQFF

V gene: TRBV7-8
clone size: .
D gene: TRBD1
J gene: TRBJ2-3
CDR3 DNA: TGTGCCAGCAGCCGGGACAGGACGACAGATACGCAGTATTTT
CDR3 protein: CASSRDRTTDTQYF

V gene: TRBV29-1
clone size: few
D gene: TRBD2
J gene: TRBJ2-3
CDR3 DNA: TGCAGCGTTGCTCATACCGGGACTAGCTTCGCAGATACGCAGTATTTT
CDR3 protein: CSVAHTGTSFADTQYF

V gene: TRBV5-1
clone size: many
D gene: .
J gene: TRBJ2-5
CDR3 DNA: TGTGCCAGCAGTTTAAGGCAGGGTCAAGAGACCCAGTACTTC
CDR3 protein: CASSLRQGQETQYF

V gene: TRBV23-1
clone size: few
D gene: .
J gene: TRBJ1-6
CDR3 DNA: TGCGCCAGCAGATTTACCTATCCCGGGGTTTGGAATAATTCACCCCTCCACTTT
CDR3 protein: CASRFTYPGVWNNSPLHF

V gene: TRBV7-2
clone size: few
D gene: .
J gene: TRBJ2-7
CDR3 DNA: TGTGCCAGCAGCCAATACTACTACTACGAGCAGTACTTC
CDR3 protein: CASSQYYYYEQYF

V gene: TRBV18
clone size: few
D gene: .
J gene: TRBJ2-1
CDR3 DNA: TGTGCCAGCTCCGGAGATTCCTACAATGAGCAGTTCTTC
CDR3 protein: CASSGDSYNEQFF

V gene: TRBV5-4
clone size: .
D gene: TRBD1
J gene: TRBJ2-2
CDR3 DNA: TGTGCCAGCAGCTCGGACAGGGGGGTTACCGGGGAGCTGTTTTTT
CDR3 protein: CASSSDRGVTGELFF

V gene: TRBV20-1
clone size: .
D gene: .
J gene: TRBJ2-3
CDR3 DNA: TGCAGTGCTAGAGTTCACAGCACAGATACGCAGTATTTT
CDR3 protein: CSARVHSTDTQYF

V gene: TRBV3-1
clone size: few
D gene: .
J gene: TRBJ2-7
CDR3 DNA: TGTGCCAGCAGCCAAGGATGGACGGGTACCTACGAGCAGTACTTC
CDR3 protein: CASSQGWTGTYEQYF

V gene: TRBV15
clone size: .
D gene: .
J gene: TRBJ2-1
CDR3 DNA: TGTGCCACCAGCAGAACCCCCGGGCCAGGGGACGTAAGCTCCTACAATGAGCAGTTCTTC
CDR3 protein: CATSRTPGPGDVSSYNEQFF

V gene: TRBV20-1
clone size: few
D gene: .
J gene: TRBJ2-7
CDR3 DNA: TGCAGTGCTAGAGATAGCCGAATCTCCTACGAGCAGTACTTC
CDR3 protein: CSARDSRISYEQYF

V gene: TRBV12-3/TRBV12-4
clone size: few
D gene: .
J gene: TRBJ2-2
CDR3 DNA: TGTGCCAGCAGTTTAAGTCTAGGGAAAGGTACCGGGGAGCTGTTTTTT
CDR3 protein: CASSLSLGKGTGELFF

V gene: TRBV20-1
clone size: .
D gene: TRBD1
J gene: TRBJ1-2
CDR3 DNA: TGCAGTGCCCCAGCCAGGGGGAACTATGGCTACACCTTC
CDR3 protein: CSAPARGNYGYTF

V gene: TRBV6-2/TRBV6-3
clone size: .
D gene: .
J gene: TRBJ1-5
CDR3 DNA: TGTGCCAGCAGTTACTCGGGGGGTTTGAATCAGCCCCAGCATTTT
CDR3 protein: CASSYSGGLNQPQHF

V gene: TRBV29-1
clone size: .
D gene: TRBD1
J gene: TRBJ1-2
CDR3 DNA: TGCAGCGTCGTCGGACAGGGCTATGGCTACACCTTC
CDR3 protein: CSVVGQGYGYTF

V gene: TRBV12-3/TRBV12-4
clone size: .
D gene: TRBD1
J gene: TRBJ1-5
CDR3 DNA: TGTGCCAGCACCAAGACAGGGGGCCTCTCCAATCAGCCCCAGCATTTT
CDR3 protein: CASTKTGGLSNQPQHF

V gene: TRBV3-1
clone size: .
D gene: .
J gene: TRBJ2-1
CDR3 DNA: TGTGCCAGCAACACGGGAGACTACAATGAGCAGTTCTTC
CDR3 protein: CASNTGDYNEQFF

V gene: TRBV29-1
clone size: .
D gene: .
J gene: TRBJ1-1
CDR3 DNA: TGCAGCCTCTCGGGACCGCCTGTTGAAGCTTTCTTT
CDR3 protein: CSLSGPPVEAFF

V gene: TRBV30
clone size: .
D gene: .
J gene: TRBJ1-2
CDR3 DNA: TGTGCCTGGAAATTTGGAGGCTATGGCTACACCTTC
CDR3 protein: CAWKFGGYGYTF

V gene: TRBV7-9
clone size: .
D gene: TRBD2
J gene: TRBJ2-3
CDR3 DNA: TGTGCCAGCAGCTTGACTAGCGCAGGGACAGATACGCAGTATTTT
CDR3 protein: CASSLTSAGTDTQYF

V gene: TRBV7-9
clone size: .
D gene: TRBD2
J gene: TRBJ2-1
CDR3 DNA: TGTGCCAGCAGCTTTGGACTAGCGGAGGCTGAGCAGTTCTTC
CDR3 protein: CASSFGLAEAEQFF